The T cell receptor beta chain described here comes from a study (dated by TCRdb to 2015 to 2016). This clonotype occurred a few times. Its target antigen remains unknown. Base qualities are missing; no much larger clone stands one base away. Library preparation was by RT-PCR. Instrument on record: Illumina MiSeq. In-frame beta chains were kept once TCRdb had trimmed the public reads at Q25 with fastp and called clones with MiXCR. Rows with one shared CDR3 protein collapse into an entry with the most common genes and DNA. Counted in this sample were fewer than 800,000 distinct CDR3 sequences; approximately 15% of them appeared once. Just over 3.5% of the sample rests with the top ten. The V and J ends are trimmed by 7 bases and 7 bases, leaving 13 bases between them. Spanning cysteine to phenylalanine, the CDR3 consists of 12 amino acids. Only the CDR3 portion is preserved as DNA: 36 bases, with reading frame beginning at the first base. The CDR1 and CDR2 encoded by the germline V gene are MDHEN and SYDVKM.

In this chain, TRBV28 is recombined with TRBJ1-1; a weak D assignment points to TRBD1 (6 bases agree). This sequence was found in a female donor in good health, serving as a healthy control. Sequenced material: memory CD4+ T cells from blood. The CDR3: CASTQRGLEAFF. The nucleotides read TGTGCCAGCACTCAACGGGGGCTTGAAGCTTTCTTT. The CDR3, completed at both ends by the reference TRBV28 and TRBJ1-1 genes, gives the full variable domain DVKVTQSSRYLVKRTGEKVFLECVQDMDHENMFWYRQDPGLGLRLIYFSYDVKMKEKGDIPEGYSVSREKKERFSLILESASTNQTSMYLCASTQRGLEAFFGQGTRLTVV.